These 9 T cell receptor beta chains originate from one sample sequenced in a study of shared clonotypes between healthy human individuals. Assay: immunoSEQ multiplex PCR; the TCRdb copy retains only in-frame clones and omits some. The sample lists some 2,500,000 clones; roughly 93% were seen once. The sequencing sample was made of naive CD4+ T cells from PBMCs. Subset noted: CD45RA+ positively selected. Receptor source: a man aged 18 to 30 in good health. Some clones in this sample may be carry-over from other donors' samples.

The chain employs TRBV11-2 and TRBJ2-7; a weak D match, TRBD1 (6 bases). CDR1 is SGHAT and CDR2 is FQNNGV in the germline V gene. This CDR3 is built from 13 residues. Trimming took 5 bases from V and 4 from J, leaving 12 bases between them. The CDR3 nucleotides read TGTGCCAGCAGCCAAAGGACAGCTTACGAGCAGTACTTC. Protein product: CASSQRTAYEQYF.

This rearrangement joins TRBV29-1 to TRBJ1-1; possibly TRBD1 for D (5 bases). Germline CDR1 SQVTM, CDR2 ANQGSEA. The CDR3 extends over 12 amino acids. V gave up 7 bases and J gave up 5 bases, with 14 bases separating them. CDR3 in DNA: TGCAGCGCCCATAGACAGTCGACTGAAGCTTTCTTT. Translated, it gives CSAHRQSTEAFF.

CDR3 DNA sequence: TGTGCCAGCTCGGGCCGGACAGGGGGCGCGGAGACCCAGTACTTC. Translation: CASSGRTGGAETQYF. The chain uses TRBV18 and TRBJ2-5; 11 nucleotides agree with TRBD1. Germline assignment: CDR1 KGHSH and CDR2 LQKENI. This CDR3 has 15 residues. The V and J ends lost 6 bases and 5 bases, in that order; junction bases with no gene match: 8.

The rearrangement uses TRBV6-5 and TRBJ1-2; D gene ambiguous. Germline V gene lookup returns CDR1 MNHEY and CDR2 SVGAGI. V gave up 2 bases and J gave up 3 bases, with 7 bases separating them. The CDR3 spans 13 residues. CDR3 in amino acids: CASSYTFYYGYTF. The CDR3 DNA reads as TGTGCCAGCAGTTACACTTTCTACTATGGCTACACCTTC.

The rearrangement links TRBV21-1 to TRBJ1-3. TRBV21-1 is reported as a pseudogene. The CDR3 runs to 16 residues. CDR3 in DNA: TGTGCCAGCAGCAATCCGGAGAGACTCTCTGGAAACACCATATATTTT. Encoded protein: CASSNPERLSGNTIYF.

The chain combines TRBV4-1 with TRBJ1-4, with a tentative D call TRBD1 (5 bases). The CDR3 totals 14 residues. Germline lookup yields CDR1 MGHRA and CDR2 YSYEKL. The V gene lost 8 bases and the J gene lost 4 bases, with 14 bases spanning the gap. CDR3 DNA sequence: TGCGCCAGCGGCCTCGGGACGCGTAATGAAAAACTGTTTTTT. It yields the protein CASGLGTRNEKLFF.

The chain uses TRBV5-1 and TRBJ2-5; D is ambiguous. This CDR3 has 11 residues. Germline-derived CDR1 and CDR2 are SGHRS and YFSETQ. V was clipped by 6 bases and J by 5 bases, with 8 bases between them. CDR3: CASKFRETQYF. Written as DNA, the CDR3 is TGCGCCAGCAAATTTAGGGAGACCCAGTACTTC.

This rearrangement joins TRBV5-6 to TRBJ2-2; D uncertain. CDR1 and CDR2 from the germline V gene are SGHDT and YYEEEE. Trimming took off 2 bases at V and 6 bases at J, with 8 bases between the two ends. The CDR3 runs to 13 residues. CDR3 DNA sequence: TGTGCCAGCAGCTTCACCGGCTCCGGGGAGCTGTTTTTT. Amino acid sequence: CASSFTGSGELFF.

A single count supports this clone. J is TRBJ2-2 and V is TRBV6-4; D may be TRBD1 (5 bases). The CDR3 contains 13 residues. The germline V gene has CDR1 MRHNA and CDR2 SNTAGT. Trimming removed 4 bases from V and 6 bases from J, with 9 bases in between. The CDR3 nucleotides are TGTGCCAGCAGTGCACAAGGGGCCGGGGAGCTGTTTTTT. As protein: CASSAQGAGELFF.